This T cell receptor beta chain was captured in a study of shared clonotypes between healthy human individuals. This CDR3 region has 13 residues. Looked up from germline, CDR1 is SGHVS and CDR2 is FNYEAQ. Trimming removed 1 base from V and 10 bases from J; junction bases left unmatched: 3. Donors were Caucasian adults residing in Nashville, Tennessee, USA. DNA input for the unsorted PBMC replicate PCRs was 300 ng, approximately 29,000 T cell genomes. The assay was immunoSEQ multiplex PCR, and TCRdb's table has in-frame clones only and misses some. The sample lists more than 400,000 clones, around 73% seen once, with more than 10% in the top ten.

The chain is built from TRBV7-6 and TRBJ1-5; 8 bases line up with TRBD1. The sequencing input was PBMCs. This TCR was sampled from a woman aged 40-49 years in good health. Some clones in this sample may be carry-over from other donors' samples. CDR3 in DNA: TGTGCCAGCAGCTTAGACGACAGGGGACCCCAGCATTTT. Translation: CASSLDDRGPQHF.